This TCR beta chain was captured in a study of response to subunit inactivated influenza vaccine. Overall study results and limits: T cells newly recruited by each seasonal influenza vaccination are few, the authors suggested.

TCRdb re-called the RT-PCR reads with MiXCR, one entry per CDR3 protein. The sample shows 550,000 to 650,000 distinct CDR3 sequences, approximately 12% of them seen only once. At least ten counts were recorded for this clonotype. Its cognate antigen is unknown. This CDR3 has 14 amino acids. V lost 6 bases, J lost 1 base, and 11 bases lay in between. The chain joins TRBV12-3 or TRBV12-4 to TRBJ2-3; D may be TRBD1 or TRBD2 (5 bases each). The sample was PBMCs from blood, taken on the day of vaccination. The receptor was derived from a man aged 45-65 years who received an inactivated influenza vaccine. The CDR3 nucleotides read TGTGCCAGCAGACGGGACCTACGCACAGATACGCAGTATTTT. Protein sequence: CASRRDLRTDTQYF.